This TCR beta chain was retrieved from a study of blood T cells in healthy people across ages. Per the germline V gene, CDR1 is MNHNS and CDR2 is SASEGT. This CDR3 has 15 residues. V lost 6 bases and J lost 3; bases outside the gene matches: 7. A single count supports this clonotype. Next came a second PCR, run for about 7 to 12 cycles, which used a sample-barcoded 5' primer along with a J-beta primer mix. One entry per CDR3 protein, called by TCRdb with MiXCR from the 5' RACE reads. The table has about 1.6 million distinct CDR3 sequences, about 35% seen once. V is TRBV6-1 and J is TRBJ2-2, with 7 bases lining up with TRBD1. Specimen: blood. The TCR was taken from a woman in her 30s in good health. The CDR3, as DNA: TGTGCCAGCAGGGGGGACAGCGGCTACACCGGGGAGCTGTTTTTT. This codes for CASRGDSGYTGELFF.